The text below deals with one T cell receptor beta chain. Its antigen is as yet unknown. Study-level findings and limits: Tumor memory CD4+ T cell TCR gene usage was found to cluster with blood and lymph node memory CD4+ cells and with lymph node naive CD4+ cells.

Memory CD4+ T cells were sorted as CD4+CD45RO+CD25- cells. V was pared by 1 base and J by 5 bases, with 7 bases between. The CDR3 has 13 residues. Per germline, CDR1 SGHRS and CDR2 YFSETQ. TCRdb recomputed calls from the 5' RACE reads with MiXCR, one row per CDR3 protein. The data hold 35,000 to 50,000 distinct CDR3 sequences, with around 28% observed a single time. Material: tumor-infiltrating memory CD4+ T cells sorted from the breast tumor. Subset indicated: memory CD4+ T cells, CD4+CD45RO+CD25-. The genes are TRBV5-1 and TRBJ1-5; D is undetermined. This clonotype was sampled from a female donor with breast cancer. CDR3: CASSLIPDQPQHF. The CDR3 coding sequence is TGCGCCAGCAGCTTGATCCCCGATCAGCCCCAGCATTTT.